The T cell receptor beta chain under discussion was sequenced for a study of cytotoxic CD8 clonotypes in ibrutinib-treated CLL. Overall study results and limits: Public clonotypes showed up rarely, and on treatment they shrank or held steady.

The CDR3 runs 14 residues. CDR1 MNHEY and CDR2 SVGAGI come from the germline V gene. Trimming took off 4 bases at V and 3 bases at J, with 13 bases between the two ends. The table lists this clone with a few counts. Its antigen is still unknown. Generated by immunoSEQ multiplex PCR, the TCRdb table keeps only in-frame clones and is missing some. Seen here are around 310,000 clones, about 77% observed once, and the top ten hold over 6.5%. The sample consisted of PBMCs, taken before ibrutinib treatment. The chain combines TRBV6-5 with TRBJ2-7; perhaps TRBD1 as D (6 bases). The TCR comes from a human donor with chronic lymphocytic leukemia. Here the CDR3 DNA reads TGTGCCAGCAGTTCCATAGACAGGAACTACGAGCAGTACTTC. Its protein is CASSSIDRNYEQYF.